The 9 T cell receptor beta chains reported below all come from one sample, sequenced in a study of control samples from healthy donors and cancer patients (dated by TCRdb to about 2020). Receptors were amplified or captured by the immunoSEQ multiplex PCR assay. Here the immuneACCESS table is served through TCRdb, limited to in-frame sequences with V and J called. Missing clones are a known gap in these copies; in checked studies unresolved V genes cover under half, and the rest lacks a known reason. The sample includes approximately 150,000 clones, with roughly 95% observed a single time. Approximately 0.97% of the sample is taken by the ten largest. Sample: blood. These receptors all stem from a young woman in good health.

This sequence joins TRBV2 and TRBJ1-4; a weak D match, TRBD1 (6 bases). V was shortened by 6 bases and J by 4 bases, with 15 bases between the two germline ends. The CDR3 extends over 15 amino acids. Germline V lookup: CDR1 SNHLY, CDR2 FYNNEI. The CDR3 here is CASRKTGTRNEKLFF. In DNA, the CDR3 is TGTGCCAGCAGAAAAACCGGGACACGTAATGAAAAACTGTTTTTT.

The CDR3 sequence is CASSTQGRELFF. For the CDR3, the DNA is TGTGCCAGCAGCACTCAGGGGCGAGAACTGTTTTTT. The genes are TRBV3-1 (or the pseudogene TRBV3-2) and TRBJ1-4; tentatively, D is TRBD1 (6 bases). The CDR3 is 12 amino acids. With 5 bases removed from V and 12 bases from J, the gap between germline ends came to 13 bases. CDR1 LGHDT and CDR2 YNNKEL come from the germline V gene (reference sequence).

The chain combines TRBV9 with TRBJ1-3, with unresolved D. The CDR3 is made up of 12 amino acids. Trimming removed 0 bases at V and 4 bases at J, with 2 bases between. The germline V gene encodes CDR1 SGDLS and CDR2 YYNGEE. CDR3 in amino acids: CASSVDGNTIYF. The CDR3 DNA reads TGTGCCAGCAGCGTAGACGGAAACACCATATATTTT.

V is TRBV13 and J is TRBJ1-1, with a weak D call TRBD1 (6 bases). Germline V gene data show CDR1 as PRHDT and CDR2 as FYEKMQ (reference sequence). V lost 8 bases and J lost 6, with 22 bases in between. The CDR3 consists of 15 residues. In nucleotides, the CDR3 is TGTGCCAGCTCGCGAAATCGGCAGGGGAGAGCTGAAGCTTTCTTT. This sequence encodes CASSRNRQGRAEAFF.

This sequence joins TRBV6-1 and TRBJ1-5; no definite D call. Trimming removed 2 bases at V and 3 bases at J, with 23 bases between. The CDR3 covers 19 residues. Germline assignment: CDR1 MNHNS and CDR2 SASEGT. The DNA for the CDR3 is TGTGCCAGCAGTGAAAATCTGGCCGGCGGGGTCGGGGACAATCAGCCCCAGCATTTT. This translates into CASSENLAGGVGDNQPQHF.

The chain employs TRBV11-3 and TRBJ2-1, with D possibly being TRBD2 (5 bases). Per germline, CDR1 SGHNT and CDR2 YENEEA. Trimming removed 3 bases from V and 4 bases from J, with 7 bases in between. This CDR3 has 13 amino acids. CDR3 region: CASSLTGYNEQFF. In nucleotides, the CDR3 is TGTGCCAGCAGCTTGACGGGGTACAATGAGCAGTTCTTC.

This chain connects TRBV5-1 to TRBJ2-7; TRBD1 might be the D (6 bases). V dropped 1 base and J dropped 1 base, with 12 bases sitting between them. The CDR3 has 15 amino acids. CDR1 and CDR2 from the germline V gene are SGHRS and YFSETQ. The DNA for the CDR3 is TGCGCCAGCAGCTTGCGGCAGGGGCTATCCTACGAGCAGTACTTC. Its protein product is CASSLRQGLSYEQYF.

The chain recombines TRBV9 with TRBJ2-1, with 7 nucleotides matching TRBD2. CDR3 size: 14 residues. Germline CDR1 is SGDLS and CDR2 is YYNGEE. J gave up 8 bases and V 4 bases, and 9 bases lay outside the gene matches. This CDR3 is CASSTGLVGYEQFF. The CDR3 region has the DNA TGTGCCAGCAGCACCGGACTAGTCGGTTATGAGCAGTTCTTC.

The DNA for the CDR3 is TGTGCCAGCAGCTTAGGGCACAAGAGCTCCTACGAGCAGTACTTC. Translation: CASSLGHKSSYEQYF. J is TRBJ2-7 and V is TRBV7-6; D gene uncertain. Germline CDR1 and CDR2: SGHVS and FNYEAQ. The CDR3 has 15 residues. V was pared by 1 base and J by 0 bases, with 10 bases between.